The 32 T cell receptor beta chains below all came from one sample that was sequenced in a study of blood T cell repertoires in COVID-19. Clones were read by immunoSEQ multiplex PCR, and TCRdb kept only the in-frame ones, dropping some. The profile shows roughly 190,000 clones, 84% of them singletons. Material: peripheral blood. The receptor set was obtained from a human donor in a cohort sampled during active COVID-19.

The chain employs TRBV27 and TRBJ1-5; TRBD1 matches at 7 bases. Trimming removed 6 bases from V and 0 bases from J; junction bases left unmatched: 17. Per the germline V gene, CDR1 is MNHEY and CDR2 is SMNVEV (reference sequence). The CDR3 runs 19 residues. CDR3 DNA: TGTGCCAGCAGCCTCTTCGTTAGGGTGGGACAGACTAGCAATCAGCCCCAGCATTTT. Translation gives CASSLFVRVGQTSNQPQHF.

The rearrangement joins TRBV27 to TRBJ2-7; 8 bases match TRBD1. Germline V gene data show CDR1 as MNHEY and CDR2 as SMNVEV (reference sequence). The trim removed 2 bases at V and 4 bases at J, leaving 7 bases unmatched. The CDR3 has 15 amino acids. CDR3 amino acids: CASSLIQYRGYEQYF. The CDR3 bases are TGTGCCAGCAGTTTAATACAGTACAGGGGGTACGAGCAGTACTTC.

V gene TRBV3-1 (or the pseudogene TRBV3-2) combines with J gene TRBJ2-2; TRBD2 aligns across 9 bases. From germline, CDR1 is LGHDT and CDR2 YNNKEL (reference sequence). V shed 6 bases, J shed 7 bases, and the junction held 6 bases outside the gene matches. The CDR3 loop spans 14 amino acids. The CDR3 is CASRSSGRFGELFF. CDR3 sequence (DNA): TGTGCCAGCAGGTCCAGCGGGAGGTTCGGGGAGCTGTTTTTT.

The CDR3 DNA reads as TGTGCCTTGCCGGGACAGGGGTTCCCTAACTATGGCTACACCTTC. This codes for CALPGQGFPNYGYTF. The V call is TRBV2, the J call TRBJ1-2; 10 positions match TRBD1. The CDR3 is made up of 15 amino acids. Germline-derived CDR1 and CDR2 are SNHLY and FYNNEI. Germline trimming cut 11 bases from V and 0 bases from J; bases unmatched to any gene: 9.

In its sample, this clone was seen once. This chain joins TRBV10-3 and TRBJ1-5; 10 bases are a match to TRBD1. This CDR3 spans 18 amino acids. From germline, CDR1 is ENHRY and CDR2 SYGVKD. J was trimmed by 5 bases and V by 2 bases; bases with no gene match: 12. The CDR3 region is CAISEPGTGVGGDQPQHF. CDR3 in DNA: TGTGCCATCAGTGAGCCGGGGACAGGGGTTGGTGGGGATCAGCCCCAGCATTTT.

The chain uses TRBV30 and TRBJ1-1, with D unresolved. Germline V gene data show CDR1 as GTSNPN and CDR2 as SVGIG (reference sequence). The CDR3 runs to 14 residues. Trimming shortened V by 4 bases and J by 0 bases, and 12 bases separated the two germline ends. The CDR3 here is CAWKLPSLNTEAFF. The CDR3 DNA sequence: TGTGCCTGGAAGCTCCCTAGCTTGAACACTGAAGCTTTCTTT.

The rearrangement links TRBV20-1 to TRBJ1-2; D ambiguous. V was cut by 7 bases and J by 3 bases, with 9 bases left in between. The germline V gene encodes CDR1 DFQATT and CDR2 SNEGSKA (reference sequence). The CDR3 has 11 residues. CDR3 sequence: CSGDGDYGYTF. CDR3 DNA sequence: TGCAGTGGCGACGGGGACTATGGCTACACCTTC.

The rearrangement joins TRBV27 to TRBJ1-4, with a tentative D call TRBD1 (5 bases). Germline-derived CDR1 and CDR2 are MNHEY and SMNVEV (reference sequence). The V gene lost 7 bases and the J gene lost 7 bases, with 13 bases spanning the gap. CDR3 length: 13 amino acids. For the CDR3, the DNA is TGTGCCAGCACTAAACGGGGGGTTGAAAAACTGTTTTTT. Translating it yields CASTKRGVEKLFF.

The rearrangement uses TRBV10-2 and TRBJ1-1; 11 positions agree with TRBD1. The CDR3 spans 15 residues. Germline CDR1 reads WSHSY; CDR2 reads SAAADI. The V and J ends lost 6 bases and 4 bases, in that order; junction bases with no gene match: 7. CDR3 DNA: TGCGCCAGCAGCGGACAGGGGGCGCTTAGCACTGAAGCTTTCTTT. This encodes CASSGQGALSTEAFF.

V gene TRBV28 combines with J gene TRBJ2-3, with 9 nucleotides matching TRBD2. V shed 7 bases, J shed 2 bases, and the junction held 10 bases outside the gene matches. CDR3 length equals 16 residues. In germline, CDR1 is MDHEN, CDR2 SYDVKM. CDR3 nucleotides: TGTGCCAGCACCCCGGGTAGCGGGGGATTCACAGATACGCAGTATTTT. As protein: CASTPGSGGFTDTQYF.

The gene calls are TRBV5-1 and TRBJ2-7; TRBD1 aligns across 8 bases. The CDR3 length is 16 residues. Trimming removed 1 base from V and 3 bases from J; junction bases left unmatched: 9. Germline CDR1 reads SGHRS; CDR2 reads YFSETQ. CDR3 loop: CASSLNPGQAIYEQYV. The CDR3 bases are TGCGCCAGCAGCTTGAACCCGGGACAGGCGATCTACGAGCAGTACGTC.

This chain connects TRBV19 to TRBJ1-1, with TRBD1 matching over 8 bases. V gave up 7 bases and J gave up 4 bases; unmatched junction bases: 14. Germline V lookup: CDR1 LNHDA, CDR2 SQIVND (reference sequence). The CDR3 has 16 amino acids. For the CDR3, the DNA is TGTGCCAGTATTAACCCGGGACAGGCGTGGATCACTGAAGCTTTCTTT. Its protein is CASINPGQAWITEAFF.

This chain links TRBV4-2 with TRBJ2-2, with TRBD1 matching over 7 bases. The junction had 2 bases not matched to a gene; V was cut back by 0 bases and J by 4 bases. The CDR3 length is 15 residues. Per the germline V gene, CDR1 is LGHNA and CDR2 is YNFKEQ. The CDR3 DNA reads TGTGCCAGCAGCCAAGAAGGGGGCGTCACCGGGGAGCTGTTTTTT. It is translated as CASSQEGGVTGELFF.

The genes are TRBV5-1 and TRBJ1-2, with a tentative D call TRBD1 (6 bases). The CDR3 is 14 residues long. Germline V lookup: CDR1 SGHRS, CDR2 YFSETQ. Trimming took off 0 bases at V and 6 bases at J, with 12 bases between the two ends. As DNA, the CDR3 is TGCGCCAGCAGCTTGGACAGGGTAATAGATGGCTACACCTTC. This encodes CASSLDRVIDGYTF.

This rearrangement joins TRBV7-2 to TRBJ2-5, with 7 bases aligning to TRBD2. Trimming removed 4 bases from V and 4 bases from J; junction bases left unmatched: 9. CDR1 is SGHTA, CDR2 FQGNSA, per germline. This CDR3 is built from 15 residues. In DNA, the CDR3 is TGTGCCAGCAGCTCGCAGAGCGGGGTCGGAGAGACCCAGTACTTC. Its translation: CASSSQSGVGETQYF.

The rearrangement uses TRBV6-5 and TRBJ2-7; the match to TRBD2 covers 10 bases. Germline V gene sequence: CDR1 MNHEY, CDR2 SVGAGI. V shed 2 bases and J 5 bases; nucleotides not matched to a gene: 6. The CDR3 has 15 residues. The DNA of the CDR3 is TGTGCCAGCAGTTACGAGAGCGGGAGGGCCCACGAGCAGTACTTC. It yields the protein CASSYESGRAHEQYF.

The chain couples TRBV2 to TRBJ1-5; 10 bases fit TRBD1. Trimming removed 5 bases from V and 3 bases from J; junction bases left unmatched: 4. This CDR3 is built from 15 residues. The germline CDR1 and CDR2 sequences are SNHLY and FYNNEI. The CDR3 DNA follows: TGTGCCAGCAGTAAGGACAGGGGGAACAATCAGCCCCAGCATTTT. Translation: CASSKDRGNNQPQHF.

This chain links TRBV4-2 with TRBJ2-7, with 7 bases that match TRBD2. V dropped 1 base and J dropped 4; count of bases not matched to a gene: 10. The CDR3 consists of 16 residues. Germline V gene lookup returns CDR1 LGHNA and CDR2 YNFKEQ. The CDR3 here is CASSQAGASGGYEQYF. CDR3 coding DNA: TGTGCCAGCAGCCAAGCAGGTGCTAGCGGAGGTTACGAGCAGTACTTC.

This sequence joins TRBV27 and TRBJ1-1; no clear D gene. CDR3 length equals 14 residues. Germline assignment: CDR1 MNHEY and CDR2 SMNVEV (reference sequence). V shed 0 bases and J shed 4 bases, with 9 bases lying between them. The CDR3 sequence is CASSLSGKGTEAFF. CDR3 DNA sequence: TGTGCCAGCAGTTTATCGGGCAAAGGCACTGAAGCTTTCTTT.

The chain couples TRBV2 to TRBJ2-1; 9 positions match TRBD2. Per the germline V gene, CDR1 is SNHLY and CDR2 is FYNNEI. Trimming at V came to 5 bases and at J to 7 bases, leaving 9 bases not matched to a gene. The CDR3 runs to 15 residues. CDR3 loop: CASSPPSGGWNEQFF. The CDR3 DNA reads as TGTGCCAGCAGTCCCCCCAGCGGGGGGTGGAATGAGCAGTTCTTC.

The CDR3 region is CASSVDPGGGFGGYTF. The CDR3 coding sequence is TGTGCCAGCAGCGTCGACCCGGGGGGGGGTTTTGGCGGCTACACCTTC. V and J are TRBV9 and TRBJ1-2; tentative D call: TRBD1 (5 bases). The germline V gene has CDR1 SGDLS and CDR2 YYNGEE. The V end lost 2 bases, the J end lost 8 bases, and 22 bases lay between the germline ends. This CDR3 region has 16 residues.

The V and J genes are TRBV3-1 (or the pseudogene TRBV3-2) and TRBJ2-3; weak D call: TRBD2 (6 bases). Deletions cut 8 bases from V and 0 bases from J, with 21 bases between. The CDR3 covers 17 residues. CDR1 is LGHDT and CDR2 is YNNKEL in the germline V gene (reference sequence). For the CDR3, the DNA is TGTGCCAGCTCGGGGGACTCCAGCCTACCTAGCACAGATACGCAGTATTTT. Amino acids: CASSGDSSLPSTDTQYF.

This chain uses TRBV19 with TRBJ2-1; 7 nucleotides match TRBD2. V lost 8 bases, J lost 0 bases, and 19 bases stayed unmatched. Germline V gene lookup returns CDR1 LNHDA and CDR2 SQIVND (reference sequence). The CDR3 totals 19 residues. The CDR3 spells CASVRGEALDKNSYNEQFF. The DNA of the CDR3 is TGTGCCAGTGTCCGGGGGGAGGCACTAGACAAAAACTCCTACAATGAGCAGTTCTTC.

The chain has TRBV5-1 and TRBJ2-5, with a possible D match to TRBD1 (5 bases). The germline V gene has CDR1 SGHRS and CDR2 YFSETQ. V lost 4 bases, J lost 5 bases, and 15 bases lay in between. CDR3 size: 14 residues. CDR3 in DNA: TGCGCCAGCAGCGGATCAGGGTATAAGGAGACCCAGTACTTC. Encoded protein: CASSGSGYKETQYF.

The genes are TRBV5-5 and TRBJ1-1; D not certain. The germline V and J ends were trimmed by 6 bases and 1 base, with 13 bases remaining between them. CDR1 and CDR2 (germline): SGHKS, YYEKEE (reference sequence). CDR3 length: 14 amino acids. DNA of the CDR3: TGTGCCAGCAACCGTCGGGGATCGAACACTGAAGCTTTCTTT. Protein sequence: CASNRRGSNTEAFF.

This clone was observed a few times. This sequence joins TRBV3-1 (or the pseudogene TRBV3-2) and TRBJ2-1, with D tentatively TRBD2 (6 bases). The CDR3 totals 13 residues. The germline V gene encodes CDR1 LGHDT and CDR2 YNNKEL (reference sequence). Trimming took 0 bases from V and 10 from J, leaving 10 bases between them. CDR3 sequence reads: CASSQERGLEQFF. The CDR3 bases are TGTGCCAGCAGCCAAGAGCGGGGCCTCGAGCAGTTCTTC.

The CDR3 protein is CASKDRGAGGELFF. Written as DNA, the CDR3 is TGCGCCAGCAAGGACAGGGGGGCGGGCGGGGAGCTGTTTTTT. The J gene is TRBJ2-2, the V gene TRBV5-1; TRBD1 matches at 10 bases. The CDR3 has 14 amino acids. The V gene end was trimmed by 6 bases and the J gene end by 7 bases; junction bases not matched to a gene: 6. Germline lookup yields CDR1 SGHRS and CDR2 YFSETQ.

This clone was observed once. This chain joins TRBV5-8 and TRBJ2-3; tentatively, D is TRBD1 (6 bases). Germline V CDR1 and CDR2: SGHTS, YDEGEE. V lost 0 bases, J lost 7 bases, and 9 bases lay in between. CDR3 length equals 13 residues. CDR3 nucleotides: TGTGCCAGCAGCTTGGGGGGGCCGTATACGCAGTATTTT. Its protein is CASSLGGPYTQYF. Using reference TRBV5-8 and TRBJ2-3 for the parts outside the CDR3, the full variable domain is EAGVTQSPTHLIKTRGQQATLRCSPISGHTSVYWYQQALGLGLQFLLWYDEGEERNRGNFPPRFSGRQFPNYSSELNVNALELEDSALYLCASSLGGPYTQYFGPGTRLTVL.

The chain links TRBV7-8 to TRBJ1-2; D gene uncertain. The V gene's germline CDR1 is SGHVS and CDR2 FQNEAQ. The CDR3 consists of 14 residues. V lost 1 base and J 0 bases, leaving 6 bases between the germline ends. The CDR3 DNA reads TGTGCCAGCAGCTTAGGGTCAGCTAACTATGGCTACACCTTC. It translates to CASSLGSANYGYTF.

The chain joins TRBV7-6 to TRBJ1-5; D gene uncertain. Trimming removed 5 bases at V and 6 bases at J, with 14 bases between. Germline V CDR1 and CDR2: SGHVS, FNYEAQ. This CDR3 region has 14 residues. The CDR3 here is CASSQPGSGQPQHF. DNA for the CDR3: TGTGCCAGCAGCCAACCGGGATCGGGTCAGCCCCAGCATTTT.

The chain is built from TRBV6-2 or TRBV6-3 and TRBJ1-2, with D perhaps matching TRBD1 (6 bases). Germline CDR1 reads MNHEY; CDR2 reads SVGEGT. This CDR3 region has 14 residues. The V end was cut by 2 bases, the J end by 2 bases, with 9 bases between. This chain's CDR3 is CASSYNDRNYGYTF. The CDR3 DNA reads as TGTGCCAGCAGTTACAATGACAGGAACTATGGCTACACCTTC.

The genes are TRBV5-8 and TRBJ1-2; maybe TRBD1 (6 bases). Looked up from germline, CDR1 is SGHTS and CDR2 is YDEGEE. This CDR3 comprises 14 residues. Trimming cost V 4 bases and J 2 bases, with 12 bases left between them. The CDR3 DNA reads as TGTGCCAGCAGCCCGGACAGTCCAAACTATGGCTACACCTTC. Translated, it gives CASSPDSPNYGYTF.